This T cell receptor beta chain was sequenced during a study of blood T cell repertoires in COVID-19. Across the whole study: Sites across the United States, Italy and Spain contributed samples from acute and convalescent COVID-19. From T cells, B-cell-depleted T cells, or PBMCs came the material, which was cDNA or gDNA.

V lost 5 bases to trimming and J lost 8 bases; unmatched junction nucleotides: 8. CDR1 is MNHNY and CDR2 is SVGAGI in the germline V gene (reference sequence). The CDR3 is 13 amino acids. As originally analysed: Amplification from reference gene primers served as the basis for estimated nucleated cell counts. Measured with immunoSEQ multiplex PCR; TCRdb has only the in-frame clones, and not every one. The D gene and trimming were derived from the DNA, and the V and J assignments and clone size from that table. The sample carries some 80,000 clones, about 80% recorded once. The receptor comes from a woman in her 40s with active or convalescent COVID-19. Specimen: peripheral blood. V is TRBV6-6 and J is TRBJ1-2; TRBD1 agrees at 7 bases. CDR3 residues: CASSATGERGYTF. CDR3 coding DNA: TGTGCCAGCAGTGCTACAGGGGAGCGAGGCTACACCTTC.